This TCR beta chain was sequenced in a study of T cell responses to AZD1222 COVID-19 vaccine. J was trimmed by 4 bases and V by 9 bases; bases with no gene match: 20. The CDR3 has 17 residues. In germline, CDR1 is SNHLY, CDR2 FYNNEI. Generated by immunoSEQ multiplex PCR, the TCRdb table keeps only in-frame clones and is missing some. The data hold about 170,000 clones, with 87% observed a single time. Sequenced here: peripheral blood, sampled 28 days after the second AZD1222 dose. This sequence originates from an adult who received the AZD1222 COVID-19 vaccine. The chain carries TRBV2 and TRBJ1-2, with 7 bases lining up with TRBD1. CDR3 region: CARRSDYEGGGSYGYTF. CDR3 DNA: TGTGCCAGACGGTCAGATTACGAAGGGGGCGGAAGCTATGGCTACACCTTC. The whole variable domain, filled in from reference TRBV2 and TRBJ1-2, reads EPEVTQTPSHQVTQMGQEVILRCVPISNHLYFYWYRQILGQKVEFLVSFYNNEISEKSEIFDDQFSVERPDGSNFTLKIRSTKLEDSAMYFCARRSDYEGGGSYGYTFGSGTRLTVV.